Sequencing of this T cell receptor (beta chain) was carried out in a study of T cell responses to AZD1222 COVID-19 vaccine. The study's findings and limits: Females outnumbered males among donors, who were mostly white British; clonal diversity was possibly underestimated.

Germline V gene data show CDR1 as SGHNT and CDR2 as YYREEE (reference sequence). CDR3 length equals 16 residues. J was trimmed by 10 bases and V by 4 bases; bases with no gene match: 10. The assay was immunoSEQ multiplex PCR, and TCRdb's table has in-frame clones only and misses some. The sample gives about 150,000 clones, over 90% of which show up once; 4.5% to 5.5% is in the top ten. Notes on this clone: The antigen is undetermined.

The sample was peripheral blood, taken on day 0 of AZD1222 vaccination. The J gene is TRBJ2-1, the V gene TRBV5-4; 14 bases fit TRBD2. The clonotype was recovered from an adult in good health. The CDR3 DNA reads TGTGCCAGCAGCCTGCCGGGACTAGCGGGAGCAGGAGAGCAGTTCTTC. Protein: CASSLPGLAGAGEQFF.